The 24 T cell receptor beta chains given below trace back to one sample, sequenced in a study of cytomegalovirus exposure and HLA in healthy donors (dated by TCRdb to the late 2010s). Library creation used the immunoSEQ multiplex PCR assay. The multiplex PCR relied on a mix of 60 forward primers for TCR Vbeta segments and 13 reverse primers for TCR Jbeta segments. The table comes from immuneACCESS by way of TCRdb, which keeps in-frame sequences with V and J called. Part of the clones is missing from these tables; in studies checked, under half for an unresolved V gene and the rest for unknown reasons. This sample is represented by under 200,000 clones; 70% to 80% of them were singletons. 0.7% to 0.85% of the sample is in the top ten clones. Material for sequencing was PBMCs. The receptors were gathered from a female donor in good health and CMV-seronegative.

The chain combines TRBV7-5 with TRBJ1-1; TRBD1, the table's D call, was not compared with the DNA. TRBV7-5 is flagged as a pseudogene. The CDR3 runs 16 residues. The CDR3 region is CVRSLGRVRGPGEAFF. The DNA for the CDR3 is TGTGTCAGAAGCTTAGGTCGGGTCAGGGGGCCTGGTGAAGCTTTCTTT.

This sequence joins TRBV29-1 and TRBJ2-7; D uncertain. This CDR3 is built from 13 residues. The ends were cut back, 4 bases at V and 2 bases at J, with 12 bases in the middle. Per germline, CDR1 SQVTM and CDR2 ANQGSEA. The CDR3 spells CSVGRSSTYEQYF. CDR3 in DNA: TGCAGCGTTGGACGGAGCTCAACCTACGAGCAGTACTTC.

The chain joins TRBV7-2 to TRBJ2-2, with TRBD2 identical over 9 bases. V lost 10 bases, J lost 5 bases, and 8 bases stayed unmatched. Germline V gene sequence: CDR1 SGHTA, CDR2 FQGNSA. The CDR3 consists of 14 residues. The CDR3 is CATAGGPWTGELFF. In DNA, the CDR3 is TGTGCCACCGCGGGAGGGCCGTGGACCGGGGAGCTGTTTTTT.

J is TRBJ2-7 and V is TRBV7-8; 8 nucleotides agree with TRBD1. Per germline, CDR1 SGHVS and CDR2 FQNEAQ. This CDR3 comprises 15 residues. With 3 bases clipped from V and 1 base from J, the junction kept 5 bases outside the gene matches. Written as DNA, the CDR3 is TGTGCCAGCAGCTTTGAGGACAGGGTGTCCTACGAGCAGTACTTC. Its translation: CASSFEDRVSYEQYF.

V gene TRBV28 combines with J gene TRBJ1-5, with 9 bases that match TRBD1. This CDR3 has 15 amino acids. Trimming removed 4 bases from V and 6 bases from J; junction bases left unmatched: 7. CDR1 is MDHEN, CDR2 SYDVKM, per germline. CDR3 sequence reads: CASSSRGQGTQPQHF. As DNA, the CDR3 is TGTGCCAGCAGTTCGCGTGGACAGGGGACTCAGCCCCAGCATTTT.

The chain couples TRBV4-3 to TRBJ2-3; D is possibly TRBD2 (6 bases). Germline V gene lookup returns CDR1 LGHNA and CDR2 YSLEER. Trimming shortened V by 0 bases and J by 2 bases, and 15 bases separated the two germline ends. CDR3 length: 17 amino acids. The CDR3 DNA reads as TGCGCCAGCAGCCAAGATCGACGGGGGTACCCCACAGATACGCAGTATTTT. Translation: CASSQDRRGYPTDTQYF.

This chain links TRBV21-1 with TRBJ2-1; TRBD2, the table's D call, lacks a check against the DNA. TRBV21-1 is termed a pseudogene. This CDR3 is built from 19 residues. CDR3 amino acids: CASPRAGTPGTSGYNEQFF. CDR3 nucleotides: TGTGCCAGCCCCCGGGCAGGGACTCCCGGGACTAGCGGCTACAATGAGCAGTTCTTC.

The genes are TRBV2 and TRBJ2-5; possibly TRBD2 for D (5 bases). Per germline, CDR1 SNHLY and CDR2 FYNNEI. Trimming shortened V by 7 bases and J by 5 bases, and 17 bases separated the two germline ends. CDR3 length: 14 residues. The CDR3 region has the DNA TGTGCCAGCATCCTCGGGGAGTCCGGGGAGACCCAGTACTTC. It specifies CASILGESGETQYF. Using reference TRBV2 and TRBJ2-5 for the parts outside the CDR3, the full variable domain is EPEVTQTPSHQVTQMGQEVILRCVPISNHLYFYWYRQILGQKVEFLVSFYNNEISEKSEIFDDQFSVERPDGSNFTLKIRSTKLEDSAMYFCASILGESGETQYFGPGTRLLVL.

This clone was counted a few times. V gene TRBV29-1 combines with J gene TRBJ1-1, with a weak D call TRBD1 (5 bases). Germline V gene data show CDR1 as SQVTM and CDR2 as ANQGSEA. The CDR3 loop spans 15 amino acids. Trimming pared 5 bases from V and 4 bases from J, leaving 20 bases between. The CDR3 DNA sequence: TGCAGCGTTTCCTGGAGCATGGGGCTGGGCACTGAAGCTTTCTTT. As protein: CSVSWSMGLGTEAFF.

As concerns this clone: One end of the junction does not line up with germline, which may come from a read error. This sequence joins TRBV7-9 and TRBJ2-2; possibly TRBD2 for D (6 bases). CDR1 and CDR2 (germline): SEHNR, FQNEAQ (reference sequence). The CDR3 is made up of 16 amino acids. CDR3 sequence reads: CASSQERLDYTGELFF. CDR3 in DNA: TGCGCCAGCAGCCAAGAACGACTAGACTACACCGGGGAGCTGTTTTTT.

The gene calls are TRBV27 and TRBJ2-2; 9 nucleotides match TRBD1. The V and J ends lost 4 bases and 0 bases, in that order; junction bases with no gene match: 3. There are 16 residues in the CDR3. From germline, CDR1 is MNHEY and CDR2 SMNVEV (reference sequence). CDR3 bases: TGTGCCAGCAGTTGGACAGGGGAGTCGAACACCGGGGAGCTGTTTTTT. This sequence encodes CASSWTGESNTGELFF.

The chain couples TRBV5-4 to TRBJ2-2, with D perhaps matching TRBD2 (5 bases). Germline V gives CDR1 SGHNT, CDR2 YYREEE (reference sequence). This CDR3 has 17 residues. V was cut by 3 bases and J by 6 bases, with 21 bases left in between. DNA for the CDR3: TGTGCCAGCAGCTCCCGGGGATCCGTCGGGATCCCCGGGGAGCTGTTTTTT. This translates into CASSSRGSVGIPGELFF.

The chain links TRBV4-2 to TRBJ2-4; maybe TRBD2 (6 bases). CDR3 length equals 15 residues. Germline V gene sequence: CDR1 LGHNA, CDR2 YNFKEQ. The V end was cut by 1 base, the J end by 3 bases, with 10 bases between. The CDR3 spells CASSQGGTYKNIQYF. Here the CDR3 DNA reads TGTGCCAGCAGCCAAGGCGGGACTTACAAAAACATTCAGTACTTC.

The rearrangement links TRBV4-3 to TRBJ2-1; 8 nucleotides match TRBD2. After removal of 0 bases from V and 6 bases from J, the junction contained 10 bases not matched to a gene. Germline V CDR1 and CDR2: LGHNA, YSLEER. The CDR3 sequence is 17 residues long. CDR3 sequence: CASSQDGAAGEGNEQFF. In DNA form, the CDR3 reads TGCGCCAGCAGCCAAGACGGGGCAGCGGGAGAGGGCAATGAGCAGTTCTTC.

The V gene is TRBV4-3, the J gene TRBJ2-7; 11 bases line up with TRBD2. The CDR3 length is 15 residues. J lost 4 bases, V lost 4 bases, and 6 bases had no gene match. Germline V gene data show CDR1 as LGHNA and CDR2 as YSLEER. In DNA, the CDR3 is TGCGCCAGCAGCCCCTTTACTAGCGGGGGTTACGAGCAGTACTTC. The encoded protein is CASSPFTSGGYEQYF.

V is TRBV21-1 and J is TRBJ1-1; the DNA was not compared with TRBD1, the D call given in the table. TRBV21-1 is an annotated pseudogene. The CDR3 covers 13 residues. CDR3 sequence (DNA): TGTGCCAGCACGGGACAGCCGAACACTGAAGCTTTCTTT. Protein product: CASTGQPNTEAFF.

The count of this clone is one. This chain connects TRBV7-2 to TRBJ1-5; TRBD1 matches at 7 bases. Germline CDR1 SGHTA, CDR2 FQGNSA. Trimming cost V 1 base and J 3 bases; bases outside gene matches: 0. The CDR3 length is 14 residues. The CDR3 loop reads CASSLEGANQPQHF. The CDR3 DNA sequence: TGTGCCAGCAGCTTAGAGGGGGCCAATCAGCCCCAGCATTTT.

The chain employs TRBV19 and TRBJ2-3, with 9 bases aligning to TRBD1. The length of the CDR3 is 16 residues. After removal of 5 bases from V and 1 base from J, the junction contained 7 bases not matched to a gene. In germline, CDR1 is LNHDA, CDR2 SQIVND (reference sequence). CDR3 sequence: CASSPTGGSRTDTQYF. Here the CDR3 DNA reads TGTGCCAGTAGTCCAACAGGGGGCTCACGCACAGATACGCAGTATTTT. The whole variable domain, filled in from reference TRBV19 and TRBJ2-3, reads DGGITQSPKYLFRKEGQNVTLSCEQNLNHDAMYWYRQDPGQGLRLIYYSQIVNDFQKGDIAEGYSVSREKKESFPLTVTSAQKNPTAFYLCASSPTGGSRTDTQYFGPGTRLTVL.

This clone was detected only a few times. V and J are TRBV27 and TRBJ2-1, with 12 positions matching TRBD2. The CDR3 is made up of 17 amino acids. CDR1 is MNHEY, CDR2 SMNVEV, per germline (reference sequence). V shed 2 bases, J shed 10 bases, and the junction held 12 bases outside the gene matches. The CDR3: CASSLKVGLAGQGEQFF. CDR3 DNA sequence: TGTGCCAGCAGTTTAAAGGTGGGACTAGCGGGTCAGGGGGAGCAGTTCTTC.

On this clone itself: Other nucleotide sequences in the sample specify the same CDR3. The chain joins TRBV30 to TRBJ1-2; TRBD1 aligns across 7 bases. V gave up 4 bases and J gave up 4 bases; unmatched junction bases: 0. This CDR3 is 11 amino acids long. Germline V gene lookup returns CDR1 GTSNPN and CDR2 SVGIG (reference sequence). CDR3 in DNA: TGTGCCTGGAACAGGGGCTATGGCTACACCTTC. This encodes CAWNRGYGYTF.

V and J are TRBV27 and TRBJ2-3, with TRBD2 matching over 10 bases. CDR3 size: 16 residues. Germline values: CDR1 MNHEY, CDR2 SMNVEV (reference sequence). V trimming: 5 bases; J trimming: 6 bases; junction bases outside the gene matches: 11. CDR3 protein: CASSTPGLARKDTQYF. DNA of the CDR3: TGTGCCAGCAGTACCCCGGGACTAGCGAGGAAGGATACGCAGTATTTT.

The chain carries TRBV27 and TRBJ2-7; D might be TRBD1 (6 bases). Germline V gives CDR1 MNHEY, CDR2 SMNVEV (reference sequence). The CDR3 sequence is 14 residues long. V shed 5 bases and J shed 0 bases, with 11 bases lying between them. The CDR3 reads CASSARDTSYEQYF. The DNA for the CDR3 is TGTGCCAGCAGTGCCCGGGACACCTCCTACGAGCAGTACTTC.

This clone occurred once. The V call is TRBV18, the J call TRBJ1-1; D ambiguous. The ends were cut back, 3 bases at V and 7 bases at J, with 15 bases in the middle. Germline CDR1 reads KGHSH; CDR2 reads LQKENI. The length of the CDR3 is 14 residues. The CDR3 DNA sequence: TGTGCCAGCTCACCCCCACCGCCACTCGTTGAAGCTTTCTTT. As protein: CASSPPPPLVEAFF.

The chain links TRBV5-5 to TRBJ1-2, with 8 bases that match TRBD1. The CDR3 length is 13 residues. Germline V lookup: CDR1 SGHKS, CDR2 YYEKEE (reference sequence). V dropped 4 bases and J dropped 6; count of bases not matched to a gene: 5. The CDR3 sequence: CASSTWTGNGYTF. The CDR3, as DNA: TGTGCCAGCAGCACCTGGACAGGGAATGGCTACACCTTC.